Following are 24 T cell receptor beta chains from one sample sequenced in a study of glioma-infiltrating T cells (dated by TCRdb to 2016 to 2017). Data came from an Illumina MiSeq. TCR alpha and beta CDR3 regions were amplified with the iRepertoire nested amplicon-rescue multiplex PCR (arm-PCR) platform from RNA. TCRdb reanalyzed the raw reads on its own, using fastp at Q25 for trimming and MiXCR for clone calling, and kept in-frame beta chains. Each record represents a unique CDR3 protein, reported with the most common genes and DNA among its rows. Across this sample there are about 93,000 distinct CDR3 sequences, with around 40% seen only once. The ten most abundant clones make up roughly two fifths of the sample. The sample was glioma tissue, nonneoplastic brain tissue, or PBMCs (not recorded which). The receptors come from a human donor with low-grade glioma or glioblastoma, undergoing nonglioma brain surgery, or in good health (not recorded which).

This clonotype has just a few counts. A read error is possible here, since a much larger clone lies one base away. The rearrangement joins TRBV7-8 to TRBJ2-1; D not certain. Germline loops: CDR1 SGHVS, CDR2 FQNEAQ. The CDR3 has 13 residues. CDR3 residues: CASSLSVSNEQSF. The CDR3 region has the DNA TGTGCCAGCAGCTTATCGGTTTCCAATGAGCAGTCCTTC.

There are many counts of this clonotype. This chain uses TRBV7-3 with TRBJ2-1; D possibly corresponds to TRBD2 (5 bases). V dropped 1 base and J dropped 10 bases, with 11 bases sitting between them. The V gene's germline CDR1 is SGHTA and CDR2 FQGTGA. The CDR3 covers 13 residues. As DNA, the CDR3 is TGTGCCAGCAGCTTAAGCGGGCCCCGGGAGCAGTTCTTC. This sequence encodes CASSLSGPREQFF.

This clonotype was seen at least ten times. The rearrangement links TRBV19 to TRBJ2-5, with 11 bases fitting TRBD1. Trimming removed 7 bases from V and 5 bases from J; junction bases left unmatched: 9. In germline, CDR1 is LNHDA, CDR2 SQIVND (reference sequence). The CDR3 consists of 15 residues. The CDR3 sequence: CASTVGQGAAETQYF. DNA for the CDR3: TGTGCCAGTACCGTCGGACAGGGGGCGGCTGAGACCCAGTACTTC. The variable domain in full, completed from reference TRBV19 and TRBJ2-5, reads DGGITQSPKYLFRKEGQNVTLSCEQNLNHDAMYWYRQDPGQGLRLIYYSQIVNDFQKGDIAEGYSVSREKKESFPLTVTSAQKNPTAFYLCASTVGQGAAETQYFGPGTRLLVL.

This clonotype was counted many times. CDR3 protein: CSASMSGLQETQYF. CDR3 nucleotide sequence: TGCAGTGCTAGTATGTCAGGCTTACAAGAGACCCAGTACTTC. The V call is TRBV20-1, the J call TRBJ2-5; D is uncertain. This CDR3 contains 14 residues. Germline-derived CDR1 and CDR2 are DFQATT and SNEGSKA (reference sequence). Trimming cost V 3 bases and J 2 bases, with 13 bases left between them.

Comment on this clonotype: At one end the junction does not follow the germline gene, possibly because of a read error. The rearrangement joins TRBV15 to TRBJ2-5; the D gene could be TRBD1 or TRBD2 (5 bases each). The CDR3 is 15 amino acids. Germline-derived CDR1 and CDR2 are LNHNV and YYDKDF (reference sequence). CDR3 sequence reads: CATSRDRGPRVTPYF. Here the CDR3 DNA reads TGTGCCACCAGCAGAGATAGGGGCCCGAGGGTGACCCCGTACTTC. Full variable domain (remainder filled in from reference TRBV15 and TRBJ2-5): DAMVIQNPRYQVTQFGKPVTLSCSQTLNHNVMYWYQQKSSQAPKLLFHYYDKDFNNEADTPDNFQSRRPNTSFCFLDIRSPGLGDTAMYLCATSRDRGPRVTPYFGPGTRLLVL.

This clonotype has a count of ten or more. V is TRBV20-1 and J is TRBJ1-5, with TRBD1 matching 8 bases. The junction had 3 bases not matched to a gene; V was cut back by 5 bases and J by 3 bases. Germline CDR1 and CDR2: DFQATT and SNEGSKA (reference sequence). This CDR3 has 13 residues. The DNA for the CDR3 is TGCAGTGCTGCGACAGGGGCCAATCAGCCCCAGCATTTT. Protein product: CSAATGANQPQHF.

This clonotype was seen at least ten times. The J gene is TRBJ2-3, the V gene TRBV10-3; TRBD2 matches 11 bases. Germline loops: CDR1 ENHRY, CDR2 SYGVKD. V was clipped by 11 bases and J by 4 bases; unmatched bases: 8. The CDR3 spans 14 residues. CDR3 loop: CAAFSGGVPDTQYF. CDR3 coding DNA: TGTGCCGCGTTTAGCGGGGGGGTCCCAGATACGCAGTATTTT.

Of note for this clonotype: A read error may be the cause here, since a much bigger clone is one base away. The chain combines TRBV9 with TRBJ2-1, with unresolved D. Germline loops: CDR1 SGDLS, CDR2 YYNGEE. The CDR3 length is 15 residues. Trimming removed 4 bases at V and 8 bases at J, with 19 bases between. The DNA of the CDR3 is TGTGCCAGCAGCCACCGTGGAGCGAACTTAGATGAGCAGTTCTTC. Translating it yields CASSHRGANLDEQFF.

This clonotype was seen at least ten times. The rearrangement links TRBV2 to TRBJ2-2; weak D call: TRBD2 (6 bases). CDR1 is SNHLY and CDR2 is FYNNEI in the germline V gene. CDR3 length: 16 amino acids. The V gene lost 4 bases and the J gene lost 5 bases, with 17 bases spanning the gap. CDR3 sequence: CASSARTGAGTGELFF. In DNA form, the CDR3 reads TGTGCCAGCAGTGCGCGGACGGGAGCTGGTACCGGGGAGCTGTTTTTT.

Ten or more counts support this clonotype. The chain employs TRBV2 and TRBJ2-1; no clear D. This CDR3 spans 13 amino acids. The germline V gene encodes CDR1 SNHLY and CDR2 FYNNEI. The V and J ends lost 6 bases and 9 bases respectively, with 15 bases between them. The chain's CDR3 is CASSRPPRAEQFF. CDR3 sequence (DNA): TGTGCCAGCAGCCGACCCCCTAGGGCTGAGCAGTTCTTC.

Comment on this clonotype: Since a much larger clone is just one base distant, this may be a read error. The chain is built from TRBV19 and TRBJ2-5; no reliable D call. Germline CDR1 LNHDA, CDR2 SQIVND (reference sequence). The CDR3 is made up of 15 amino acids. CDR3 in DNA: TGTGTCAGTACCAGAGGTGTGGGCACACAAGAGACCCAGTACTTC. Translating it yields CVSTRGVGTQETQYF.

The rearrangement links TRBV14 to TRBJ1-2; D not certain. The germline CDR1 and CDR2 sequences are SGHDN and FVKESK. The CDR3 extends over 15 amino acids. V shed 0 bases and J shed 8 bases, with 16 bases lying between them. CDR3 sequence (DNA): TGTGCCAGCAGCCAAGAGAGACGGGCCCCTTCAGGCTACACCTTC. Translating it yields CASSQERRAPSGYTF.

Points on this clonotype: Its ends do not fully match the called genes, so a read error is possible. This chain joins TRBV20-1 and TRBJ1-1; D not resolved. Per the germline V gene, CDR1 is DFQATT and CDR2 is SNEGSKA (reference sequence). The CDR3 has 13 amino acids. The CDR3 loop reads CSARDQQGRKASF. The CDR3 bases are TGCAGCGCTAGAGATCAACAAGGCCGAAAAGCCTCCTTT.

Ten or more counts support this clonotype. CDR3 bases: TGTGCCAGCAGTTTTGGAGAACAGCGCACCTACAAAGAGACCCAGTACTTC. It specifies CASSFGEQRTYKETQYF. The chain recombines TRBV28 with TRBJ2-5; no firm D call. Germline V gene data show CDR1 as MDHEN and CDR2 as SYDVKM. This CDR3 has 17 amino acids. V was shortened by 3 bases and J by 3 bases, with 20 bases between the two germline ends.

In regard to this clonotype: With a much larger clone just one base away, this may be a read error. The chain carries TRBV19 and TRBJ1-3; D not certain. Germline CDR1 and CDR2: LNHDA and SQIVND (reference sequence). V was trimmed by 4 bases and J by 4 bases, leaving 11 bases between them. CDR3 size: 14 residues. CDR3: CASSSNRGGNTIYF. CDR3 DNA: TGTGCCAGTAGTAGTAACCGGGGAGGAAACACCATATATTTT. Filled out from reference TRBV19 and TRBJ1-3, the complete variable domain reads DGGITQSPKYLFRKEGQNVTLSCEQNLNHDAMYWYRQDPGQGLRLIYYSQIVNDFQKGDIAEGYSVSREKKESFPLTVTSAQKNPTAFYLCASSSNRGGNTIYFGEGSWLTVV.

Of note for this clonotype: A junction end diverges from the germline sequence, so it may reflect a read error. The chain recombines TRBV20-1 with TRBJ2-3, with 7 nucleotides matching TRBD1. The germline gives CDR1 DFQATT, CDR2 SNEGSKA (reference sequence). CDR3 size: 13 residues. CDR3 nucleotide sequence: TGCGGTGCCCGACAGGGTAGCACAGACACGCAGTATTTT. This encodes CGARQGSTDTQYF.

There are a few counts of this clonotype. A much bigger clone sits one base away, suggesting this may be a read error. The rearrangement uses TRBV12-3 or TRBV12-4 and TRBJ2-4, with D uncertain. V shed 2 bases and J shed 1 base, with 12 bases lying between them. The CDR3 spans 16 residues. As DNA, the CDR3 is TGTGCCAGCAGTTTAAGGAGAGGAACGGCCAAAAACATTCAGTACTTC. Translation gives CASSLRRGTAKNIQYF.

As DNA, the CDR3 is TGTGCCAGCAGCAGAGGGGGGACAGGCACAGATACGCAGTATTTT. As protein: CASSRGGTGTDTQYF. V usage is TRBV7-2 and J usage is TRBJ2-3, with D possibly matching TRBD1 (7 bases). Trimming pared 5 bases from V and 1 base from J, leaving 13 bases between. In germline, CDR1 is SGHTA, CDR2 FQGNSA. The CDR3 extends over 15 amino acids.

As for this clonotype: Because it lacks the conserved phenylalanine or tryptophan at the end, this CDR3 is likely a read error. The chain uses TRBV29-1 and TRBJ2-1; D assignment may be TRBD1 or TRBD2 (6 bases each). The germline V gene encodes CDR1 SQVTM and CDR2 ANQGSEA. The V end was cut by 7 bases, the J end by 3 bases, with 13 bases between. This CDR3 has 13 amino acids. CDR3 nucleotides: TGCAGCGGCGGAGGGGGTAGCTACAATGAGCAGTTCTGC. Amino acids: CSGGGGSYNEQFC.

V and J are TRBV29-1 and TRBJ2-1; 11 bases are a match to TRBD2. CDR1 SQVTM and CDR2 ANQGSEA come from the germline V gene. This CDR3 has 16 amino acids. With 5 bases clipped from V and 3 bases from J, the junction kept 9 bases outside the gene matches. CDR3 DNA sequence: TGCAGCGTTAGCCGGGGACTAGCGGAATACTACAATGAGCAGTTCTTC. This sequence encodes CSVSRGLAEYYNEQFF.

In its sample, this clonotype was seen many times. This chain uses TRBV3-1 with TRBJ2-3; D is possibly TRBD1 (6 bases). Trimming shortened V by 5 bases and J by 2 bases, and 14 bases separated the two germline ends. The CDR3 extends over 15 amino acids. Germline values: CDR1 LGHDT, CDR2 YNNKEL (reference sequence). CDR3 sequence (DNA): TGTGCCAGCAGCAAGCGGAGACAGGTCACAGATACGCAGTATTTT. Amino acids: CASSKRRQVTDTQYF.

A note on this clonotype: A read error may explain this, as a much larger clone is one base away. The rearrangement joins TRBV6-1 to TRBJ2-2; weak D call: TRBD2 (6 bases). This CDR3 region has 14 residues. The germline V gene has CDR1 MNHNS and CDR2 SASEGT. This CDR3 reads CAGRRPVGGGELFF. The CDR3 DNA sequence: TGTGCCGGCAGAAGACCAGTGGGAGGCGGGGAGCTGTTTTTT.

A word on this clonotype: One end of the junction is discordant with germline, which a read error may explain. This chain links TRBV18 with TRBJ2-1, with 7 bases lining up with TRBD1. The CDR3 is 16 amino acids. The germline gives CDR1 KGHSH, CDR2 LQKENI. CDR3: CASSTTRQGTYNGQFF. CDR3 DNA sequence: TGTGCCAGCTCAACGACGAGACAGGGTACATACAATGGGCAGTTCTTC.

V is TRBV13 and J is TRBJ2-1; either TRBD1 or TRBD2 may supply D (7 bases each). This CDR3 is 15 amino acids long. CDR1 PRHDT and CDR2 FYEKMQ come from the germline V gene (reference sequence). V lost 5 bases to trimming and J lost 6 bases, with 17 bases between them. The CDR3 region is CASSPRGGLCNEQFF. DNA of the CDR3: TGTGCCAGCAGCCCCAGGGGGGGGCTCTGCAATGAGCAGTTCTTC.